Shown below are 22 T cell receptor beta chains from a single sample sequenced in a study of blood T cells in healthy people across ages (dated by TCRdb to the mid-2010s). Library prep was done by 5' RACE. The data were produced on an Illumina HiSeq 2500. A second roughly 6 to 11 cycle PCR used a sample-barcoded 5' primer and a J-beta primer mix. The public reads were run again by TCRdb, first through fastp at Q25 and then through MiXCR, and only productive beta chains were kept. A single entry per CDR3 protein holds the most common genes and DNA from its merged rows. This sample comprises around 990,000 distinct CDR3 sequences, about 23% of them detected only once. The ten top clones hold approximately 0.7% of the sample. These sequences were also reported in another study, on T cells of mothers and their children.

The sample comprised blood. Every receptor here comes from a girl aged 2 to 9 in good health.

DNA for the CDR3: TGTGCCAGTAGCGACGGGACGGCCACAGATACGCAGTATTTT. As protein: CASSDGTATDTQYF. The chain couples TRBV7-3 to TRBJ2-3; D tentatively reads TRBD1 or TRBD2 (5 bases each). Per the germline V gene, CDR1 is SGHTA and CDR2 is FQGTGA. Between the trimmed V and J ends, which lost 9 bases and 2 bases, there was a span of 15 bases. CDR3 size: 14 residues.

This clonotype was detected only a few times. The chain employs TRBV6-2 or TRBV6-3 and TRBJ2-3; 8 nucleotides match TRBD2. From germline, CDR1 is MNHEY and CDR2 SVGEGT. V lost 6 bases and J lost 1; bases outside the gene matches: 6. This CDR3 comprises 15 residues. The CDR3 loop is CASSMGRGGTDTQYF. The CDR3 nucleotides are TGTGCCAGCAGCATGGGGCGGGGGGGCACAGATACGCAGTATTTT.

The rearrangement uses TRBV4-2 and TRBJ2-1; D might be TRBD1 (5 bases). The CDR3 extends over 16 amino acids. V was cut by 2 bases and J by 4 bases, with 15 bases left in between. The germline V gene encodes CDR1 LGHNA and CDR2 YNFKEQ. The CDR3 loop is CASSQFLQADYNEQFF. The CDR3 coding sequence is TGTGCCAGCAGCCAATTTCTACAGGCCGATTACAATGAGCAGTTCTTC.

V is TRBV5-1 and J is TRBJ2-1, with D perhaps TRBD2 (5 bases). Germline V gene data show CDR1 as SGHRS and CDR2 as YFSETQ. This CDR3 region has 12 residues. V was clipped by 4 bases and J by 11 bases, with 13 bases between them. The CDR3 protein is CASSLGSAKQFF. The CDR3 DNA is TGCGCCAGCAGCCTTGGTAGCGCCAAGCAGTTCTTC.

This clonotype was seen repeatedly, ten times or more. The rearrangement uses TRBV7-9 and TRBJ2-5; D is uncertain. Germline V gives CDR1 SEHNR, CDR2 FQNEAQ (reference sequence). V was trimmed by 8 bases and J by 4 bases, leaving 8 bases between them. The CDR3 is 11 amino acids. CDR3 amino acids: CASGDGETQYF. Written as DNA, the CDR3 is TGTGCCAGCGGTGATGGAGAGACCCAGTACTTC.

V is TRBV16 and J is TRBJ1-5, with 7 bases identical to TRBD1. The CDR3 covers 14 residues. Losses at the gene ends were 4 bases for V and 9 bases for J; bases not matched to a gene: 9. Germline values: CDR1 KGHSY, CDR2 FQNENV. As DNA, the CDR3 is TGTGCCAGCAGCCTACAGGGGCCCAAGGGGCCCCAGCATTTT. It codes for CASSLQGPKGPQHF.

V gene TRBV20-1 combines with J gene TRBJ2-7; 9 nucleotides match TRBD1. V was pared by 0 bases and J by 7 bases, with 10 bases of the junction left unmatched. CDR3 length: 15 residues. Germline V lookup: CDR1 DFQATT, CDR2 SNEGSKA (reference sequence). CDR3: CSARDIRGQGWEQYF. CDR3 DNA: TGCAGTGCTAGAGATATCAGGGGACAGGGCTGGGAGCAGTACTTC.

The CDR3 loop is CASSGGPGTSGGTDTQYF. The CDR3 coding sequence is TGTGCCAGCAGCGGAGGACCCGGGACTAGCGGGGGCACAGATACGCAGTATTTT. The V gene is TRBV9, the J gene TRBJ2-3, with 13 bases matching TRBD2. Looked up from germline, CDR1 is SGDLS and CDR2 is YYNGEE. The CDR3 has 18 residues. With V trimmed by 3 bases and J by 1 base, 8 bases remained unmatched. Based on the CDR3 plus reference TRBV9 and TRBJ2-3, the full variable domain is DSGVTQTPKHLITATGQRVTLRCSPRSGDLSVYWYQQSLDQGLQFLIQYYNGEERAKGNILERFSAQQFPDLHSELNLSSLELGDSALYFCASSGGPGTSGGTDTQYFGPGTRLTVL.

The chain carries TRBV5-8 and TRBJ2-4; the match to TRBD1 covers 9 bases. This CDR3 has 16 amino acids. V shed 4 bases, J shed 3 bases, and the junction held 8 bases outside the gene matches. Germline assignment: CDR1 SGHTS and CDR2 YDEGEE. This CDR3 is CASSHGQGTFKNIQYF. The CDR3 bases are TGTGCCAGCAGCCACGGACAGGGGACCTTCAAAAACATTCAGTACTTC.

This clonotype showed up just a few times. The chain employs TRBV20-1 and TRBJ2-5, with 7 bases identical to TRBD2. Judging by the DNA end, TRBJ2-1 fits better; the J call may be wrong. CDR3 size: 16 residues. The germline V gene has CDR1 DFQATT and CDR2 SNEGSKA (reference sequence). The CDR3 is CSARDFRGEFYNEQFF. The CDR3 coding sequence is TGCAGTGCTAGAGACTTCCGGGGGGAGTTCTACAATGAGCAGTTCTTC.

This clonotype was found a few times. The chain uses TRBV5-1 and TRBJ1-3; D is undetermined. The V gene's germline CDR1 is SGHRS and CDR2 YFSETQ. The V and J ends lost 0 bases and 0 bases respectively, with 16 bases between them. CDR3 length: 18 residues. The CDR3 reads CASSLGFQRSNSGNTIYF. The CDR3 DNA is TGCGCCAGCAGCTTGGGGTTCCAGCGGAGCAACTCTGGAAACACCATATATTTT.

The V gene is TRBV28, the J gene TRBJ2-2, with a possible D match to TRBD1 (5 bases). V lost 3 bases, J lost 0 bases, and 17 bases lay in between. Per the germline V gene, CDR1 is MDHEN and CDR2 is SYDVKM. This CDR3 spans 18 amino acids. The CDR3 DNA reads TGTGCCAGCAGTTTCCTAAGGACACAAACCGCGAACACCGGGGAGCTGTTTTTT. Residues: CASSFLRTQTANTGELFF. Using reference TRBV28 and TRBJ2-2 for the parts outside the CDR3, the full variable domain is DVKVTQSSRYLVKRTGEKVFLECVQDMDHENMFWYRQDPGLGLRLIYFSYDVKMKEKGDIPEGYSVSREKKERFSLILESASTNQTSMYLCASSFLRTQTANTGELFFGEGSRLTVL.

This clonotype was counted many times. This chain uses TRBV12-3 or TRBV12-4 with TRBJ1-5, with D possibly matching TRBD1 (5 bases). Trimming removed 5 bases from V and 6 bases from J, with 17 bases in between. The CDR3 has 15 amino acids. DNA for the CDR3: TGTGCCAGCAGTCGTTGGCAGGGTAAAGGTCAGCCCCAGCATTTT. This gives the protein CASSRWQGKGQPQHF.

For the CDR3, the DNA is TGCGCCAGCAGCCAAGAGGCAGGGGGAGGTGAAAAACTGTTTTTT. Its protein is CASSQEAGGGEKLFF. The chain couples TRBV4-3 to TRBJ1-4; TRBD1 aligns across 7 bases. The CDR3 consists of 15 residues. Germline-derived CDR1 and CDR2 are LGHNA and YSLEER. V shed 0 bases, J shed 7 bases, and the junction held 5 bases outside the gene matches.

This clonotype occurred a few times. The chain recombines TRBV5-1 with TRBJ2-5, with D maybe TRBD1 (5 bases). Trimming took off 0 bases at V and 3 bases at J, with 12 bases between the two ends. This CDR3 is 15 amino acids long. Germline CDR1 and CDR2: SGHRS and YFSETQ. CDR3 loop: CASSLVGHREETQYF. The CDR3 region has the DNA TGCGCCAGCAGCTTGGTAGGACATCGGGAAGAGACCCAGTACTTC. Drawing the rest from reference TRBV5-1 and TRBJ2-5, the complete variable domain is KAGVTQTPRYLIKTRGQQVTLSCSPISGHRSVSWYQQTPGQGLQFLFEYFSETQRNKGNFPGRFSGRQFSNSRSEMNVSTLELGDSALYLCASSLVGHREETQYFGPGTRLLVL.

The sample holds a few counts of this clonotype. This rearrangement joins TRBV7-3 to TRBJ1-1; TRBD1 aligns across 9 bases. Losses at the gene ends were 4 bases for V and 1 base for J; bases not matched to a gene: 4. Germline V gene sequence: CDR1 SGHTA, CDR2 FQGTGA. The CDR3 is 15 residues long. This CDR3 is CASSSMDRGNTEAFF. Here the CDR3 DNA reads TGTGCCAGCAGCTCGATGGACAGGGGGAACACTGAAGCTTTCTTT.

This clonotype was counted a single time. This chain uses TRBV20-1 with TRBJ1-5, with a tentative D call TRBD1 (5 bases). Germline V gene lookup returns CDR1 DFQATT and CDR2 SNEGSKA (reference sequence). The CDR3 extends over 13 amino acids. V lost 6 bases and J lost 0, with 9 bases in between. The CDR3 nucleotides are TGCAGTGCCCCCGACAGTAGCAATCAGCCCCAGCATTTT. It is translated as CSAPDSSNQPQHF.

The V and J genes are TRBV28 and TRBJ2-2, with D unresolved. Germline CDR1 is MDHEN and CDR2 is SYDVKM. The CDR3 loop spans 12 amino acids. Trimming left V 10 bases short and J 3 bases short, with 9 bases between. The CDR3 nucleotides are TGTGCCACCCTACTGGACACCGGGGAGCTGTTTTTT. Its protein is CATLLDTGELFF.

A few counts support this clonotype. V gene TRBV6-4 combines with J gene TRBJ2-3; D not certain. Trimming took 3 bases from V and 4 from J, leaving 14 bases between them. This CDR3 has 15 residues. CDR1 and CDR2 from the germline V gene are MRHNA and SNTAGT. The CDR3 loop reads CASSETTMGSDTQYF. DNA of the CDR3: TGTGCCAGCAGTGAAACTACAATGGGGTCAGATACGCAGTATTTT.

This clonotype was seen more than once but under ten times. This chain uses TRBV2 with TRBJ1-4; TRBD1 agrees at 8 bases. With 4 bases clipped from V and 0 bases from J, the junction kept 10 bases outside the gene matches. This CDR3 region has 18 residues. Germline V CDR1 and CDR2: SNHLY, FYNNEI. The CDR3 here is CASSVGRGPLATNEKLFF. The CDR3 coding sequence is TGTGCCAGCAGTGTGGGCAGGGGGCCCCTTGCAACTAATGAAAAACTGTTTTTT.

The table lists this clonotype with a few counts. The V gene is TRBV29-1, the J gene TRBJ1-2, with 10 bases that match TRBD1. The CDR3 length is 14 residues. Germline V CDR1 and CDR2: SQVTM, ANQGSEA. The junction had 9 bases not matched to a gene; V was cut back by 4 bases and J by 7 bases. The CDR3 DNA sequence: TGCAGCGTTGTGGGACAGGGGTTATGGCGTGGCTACACCTTC. This encodes CSVVGQGLWRGYTF.

V usage is TRBV5-6 and J usage is TRBJ2-4; tentative D call: TRBD2 (6 bases). The CDR3 length is 13 residues. The germline V and J ends were trimmed by 7 bases and 5 bases, with 13 bases remaining between them. CDR1 is SGHDT and CDR2 is YYEEEE in the germline V gene. The CDR3 loop reads CASGDPGENIQYF. The DNA of the CDR3 is TGTGCCAGCGGGGACCCGGGAGAAAACATTCAGTACTTC. The complete variable domain, with remaining parts taken from reference TRBV5-6 and TRBJ2-4, reads DAGVTQSPTHLIKTRGQQVTLRCSPKSGHDTVSWYQQALGQGPQFIFQYYEEEERQRGNFPDRFSGHQFPNYSSELNVNALLLGDSALYLCASGDPGENIQYFGAGTRLSVL.